One sample yielded the 23 T cell receptor beta chains listed below, sequenced in a study of cytomegalovirus exposure and HLA in healthy donors (TCRdb year 2017). The library came from the immunoSEQ multiplex PCR assay. A mixture of 60 forward primers for TCR Vbeta segments and 13 reverse primers for TCR Jbeta segments was used in the multiplex PCR. TCRdb re-hosts the immuneACCESS table, in-frame sequences only. Its copies lack some clones; in the studies checked, an unresolved V gene accounts for under half of them, and the cause for the rest is not known. This sample has about 130,000 clones in its table, and about three quarters of those were observed once. The ten largest clones add up to about 3% of the sample. The sample was PBMCs. The receptors originated from a human donor in good health.

The DNA of the CDR3 is TGTGCCAGCAGCCGGACACTCTCCGGGGAGACCCAGTACTTC. This codes for CASSRTLSGETQYF. The chain links TRBV7-2 to TRBJ2-5, with D maybe TRBD1 (5 bases). Trimming pared 5 bases from V and 5 bases from J, leaving 15 bases between. The CDR3 has 14 residues. Germline V gene lookup returns CDR1 SGHTA and CDR2 FQGNSA.

Turning to this clone: A read error is likely, as this CDR3 ends without the conserved phenylalanine or tryptophan. The rearrangement joins TRBV5-4 to TRBJ1-4, with D perhaps matching TRBD1 (6 bases). There are 15 residues in the CDR3. The V end lost 0 bases, the J end lost 5 bases, and 11 bases lay between the germline ends. Germline V gene data show CDR1 as SGHNT and CDR2 as YYREEE (reference sequence). CDR3 loop: CASSLAEQGNEKLFS. The CDR3 region has the DNA TGTGCCAGCAGCTTGGCGGAGCAGGGGAATGAAAAACTGTTTTCT.

This clone was seen a single time. CDR3 residues: CASIHREGYGYTF. In nucleotides, the CDR3 is TGTGCCTCCATCCACAGGGAGGGCTATGGCTACACCTTC. The J gene is TRBJ1-2, the V gene TRBV30; possibly TRBD1 for D (6 bases). CDR3 size: 13 residues. Per the germline V gene, CDR1 is GTSNPN and CDR2 is SVGIG (reference sequence). The V end lost 7 bases, the J end lost 4 bases, and 16 bases lay between the germline ends.

The rearrangement uses TRBV27 and TRBJ1-5; 7 positions match TRBD1. V lost 6 bases to trimming and J lost 2 bases; unmatched junction nucleotides: 10. The CDR3 has 16 amino acids. Germline V CDR1 and CDR2: MNHEY, SMNVEV (reference sequence). For the CDR3, the DNA is TGTGCCAGCAGCTACACAGGGGCGTCGGGCAATCAGCCCCAGCATTTT. Residues: CASSYTGASGNQPQHF.

This clone was counted between two and nine times. The J gene is TRBJ2-7, the V gene TRBV29-1, with TRBD2 as a possible D gene (5 bases). The CDR3 is 15 residues long. V shed 0 bases and J shed 6 bases, with 18 bases lying between them. The germline CDR1 and CDR2 sequences are SQVTM and ANQGSEA. As DNA, the CDR3 is TGCAGCGTTGAAGATCGGCGGAAAGGAGGTCTCGAGCAGTACTTC. It encodes CSVEDRRKGGLEQYF.

V and J are TRBV15 and TRBJ1-5, with TRBD1 identical over 9 bases. J was trimmed by 0 bases and V by 1 base; bases with no gene match: 10. This CDR3 contains 19 residues. Germline values: CDR1 LNHNV, CDR2 YYDKDF (reference sequence). CDR3 loop: CATSRGPGQGFISNQPQHF. The CDR3 bases are TGTGCCACCAGCAGAGGCCCGGGACAGGGCTTTATTAGCAATCAGCCCCAGCATTTT.

This sequence joins TRBV28 and TRBJ2-2, with 9 bases lining up with TRBD2. This CDR3 region has 16 residues. Trimming removed 7 bases from V and 2 bases from J; junction bases left unmatched: 8. Germline values: CDR1 MDHEN, CDR2 SYDVKM. CDR3 residues: CASKLAGVGNTGELFF. In DNA form, the CDR3 reads TGTGCCAGCAAGTTAGCGGGAGTAGGTAACACCGGGGAGCTGTTTTTT.

The sample holds a few counts of this clone. The rearrangement uses TRBV7-2 and TRBJ2-3; D remains ambiguous. CDR1 is SGHTA, CDR2 FQGNSA, per germline. The CDR3 sequence is 15 residues long. Trimming stripped 5 bases from V and 2 bases from J, with 14 bases between. CDR3: CASSPEALYTDTQYF. CDR3 in DNA: TGTGCCAGCAGCCCAGAGGCACTCTACACAGATACGCAGTATTTT. The full variable domain, completed using reference TRBV7-2 and TRBJ2-3, is GAGVSQSPSNKVTEKGKDVELRCDPISGHTALYWYRQSLGQGLEFLIYFQGNSAPDKSGLPSDRFSAERTGGSVSTLTIQRTQQEDSAVYLCASSPEALYTDTQYFGPGTRLTVL.

The chain employs TRBV7-2 and TRBJ1-3; a weak D match, TRBD1 (5 bases). V lost 2 bases, J lost 0 bases, and 11 bases lay in between. CDR1 is SGHTA, CDR2 FQGNSA, per germline. The CDR3 spans 16 residues. The chain's CDR3 is CASSLSGHRSGNTIYF. CDR3 coding DNA: TGTGCCAGCAGCTTATCAGGACACCGCTCTGGAAACACCATATATTTT.

The rearrangement uses TRBV23-1 and TRBJ1-2; D not resolved. TRBV23-1 is treated as an ORF (open reading frame) with a function not yet certain. V was pared by 2 bases and J by 8 bases, with 21 bases between. The CDR3 contains 16 residues. The CDR3 region has the DNA TGCGCCAGCAGTCAAGGGCAGACCCCATCGCGAGGGGGCTACACCTTC. This encodes CASSQGQTPSRGGYTF.

This chain connects TRBV7-2 to TRBJ1-3, with 8 bases lining up with TRBD1. This CDR3 has 15 residues. Germline CDR1 SGHTA, CDR2 FQGNSA. Germline trimming cut 4 bases from V and 0 bases from J; bases unmatched to any gene: 2. The chain's CDR3 is CASSSGGLSGNTIYF. As DNA, the CDR3 is TGTGCCAGCAGCTCAGGGGGCCTCTCTGGAAACACCATATATTTT.

V usage is TRBV7-6 and J usage is TRBJ2-2; the D gene is possibly TRBD1 (5 bases). V was trimmed by 8 bases and J by 4 bases, leaving 14 bases between them. This CDR3 is built from 14 residues. In germline, CDR1 is SGHVS, CDR2 FNYEAQ. CDR3 region: CASGAGYTTGELFF. CDR3 in DNA: TGTGCCAGCGGAGCAGGGTATACCACCGGGGAGCTGTTTTTT.

Notes on this clone: Other DNA sequences in this sample translate to the same CDR3. The V gene is TRBV11-3, the J gene TRBJ1-1; D is perhaps TRBD1 (5 bases). The CDR3 spans 14 residues. Germline CDR1 SGHNT, CDR2 YENEEA. Trimming took off 3 bases at V and 5 bases at J, with 13 bases between the two ends. CDR3 coding DNA: TGTGCCAGCAGCTTCGACAGTTTAGGTACTGAAGCTTTCTTT. Translation gives CASSFDSLGTEAFF. Full variable domain (rest looked up from reference TRBV11-3 and TRBJ1-1): EAGVVQSPRYKIIEKKQPVAFWCNPISGHNTLYWYLQNLGQGPELLIRYENEEAVDDSQLPKDRFSAERLKGVDSTLKIQPAELGDSAVYLCASSFDSLGTEAFFGQGTRLTVV.

The DNA of the CDR3 is TGTGCCAGCAGTCCGCTCGGTGTAGCGGGGGGCAATGAGCAGTTCTTC. This sequence encodes CASSPLGVAGGNEQFF. The chain joins TRBV27 to TRBJ2-1, with 10 bases that match TRBD2. This CDR3 is built from 16 residues. The V gene end was trimmed by 5 bases and the J gene end by 6 bases; junction bases not matched to a gene: 10. Germline lookup yields CDR1 MNHEY and CDR2 SMNVEV (reference sequence).

The chain recombines TRBV6-1 with TRBJ1-5; no clear D. This CDR3 contains 15 residues. Trimming removed 3 bases at V and 1 base at J, with 10 bases between. Germline CDR1 reads MNHNS; CDR2 reads SASEGT. Here the CDR3 reads CASSEAGGSNQPQHF. The CDR3 DNA reads as TGTGCCAGCAGTGAGGCCGGAGGGAGCAATCAGCCCCAGCATTTT.

This chain connects TRBV5-8 to TRBJ2-5; D might be TRBD2 (6 bases). Germline assignment: CDR1 SGHTS and CDR2 YDEGEE. This CDR3 is 16 amino acids long. V lost 4 bases, J lost 2 bases, and 18 bases lay in between. The CDR3 bases are TGTGCCAGCAGCCCCTTGATTAGCGGAGGGCAAGAGACCCAGTACTTC. This translates into CASSPLISGGQETQYF.

This sequence joins TRBV27 and TRBJ1-4, with 11 nucleotides matching TRBD1. This CDR3 has 16 amino acids. The V segment lost 7 bases and the J segment 7 bases; nucleotides outside the gene matches: 11. CDR1 and CDR2 (germline): MNHEY, SMNVEV (reference sequence). The CDR3 region is CASTRTGGGIGEKLFF. CDR3 in DNA: TGTGCCAGCACCAGGACAGGGGGCGGCATTGGTGAAAAACTGTTTTTT.

The chain recombines TRBV11-2 with TRBJ1-3, with D hard to call. The CDR3 contains 14 residues. With 5 bases removed from V and 5 bases from J, the gap between germline ends came to 13 bases. CDR1 and CDR2 (germline): SGHAT, FQNNGV. CDR3 sequence (DNA): TGTGCCAGCAGCGCCGCCGAGGGTAGAAACACCATATATTTT. This translates into CASSAAEGRNTIYF.

V is TRBV30 and J is TRBJ2-5, with 8 bases aligning to TRBD1. The CDR3 length is 16 residues. CDR1 is GTSNPN and CDR2 is SVGIG in the germline V gene (reference sequence). J lost 5 bases, V lost 2 bases, and 13 bases had no gene match. Here the CDR3 reads CAWSTGAQGAGETQYF. In nucleotides, the CDR3 is TGTGCCTGGAGTACCGGGGCTCAGGGGGCCGGGGAGACCCAGTACTTC.

The genes are TRBV30 and TRBJ1-5, with 9 positions matching TRBD1. The CDR3 spans 16 residues. The germline V gene has CDR1 GTSNPN and CDR2 SVGIG (reference sequence). J lost 5 bases, V lost 0 bases, and 8 bases had no gene match. CDR3 sequence reads: CAWSVRTGAGYQPQHF. Written as DNA, the CDR3 is TGTGCCTGGAGTGTACGGACAGGGGCAGGATATCAGCCCCAGCATTTT.

On this clone: One end of the junction fails to match germline, which may point to a read error. The sample contains more than one DNA sequence encoding this CDR3. V gene TRBV28 combines with J gene TRBJ2-7; D is perhaps TRBD1 (8 bases). The CDR3 extends over 15 amino acids. The germline gives CDR1 MDHEN, CDR2 SYDVKM. Here the CDR3 reads CASSFAGQGGYEQYF. The DNA of the CDR3 is TGTGCCAGCAGTTTTGCCGGACAGGGAGGGTACGAACAGTACTTC.

This rearrangement joins TRBV19 to TRBJ1-6; D is perhaps TRBD1 (5 bases). The V end lost 7 bases, the J end lost 4 bases, and 11 bases lay between the germline ends. The CDR3 extends over 14 amino acids. Germline CDR1 and CDR2: LNHDA and SQIVND (reference sequence). The CDR3 DNA sequence: TGTGCCAGTAATCCCTCAGGGTATAATTCACCCCTCCACTTT. Translated: CASNPSGYNSPLHF.

This clone was found a few times. The chain has TRBV30 and TRBJ1-6, with D possibly matching TRBD1 (6 bases). Trimming removed 3 bases at V and 3 bases at J, with 15 bases between. From germline, CDR1 is GTSNPN and CDR2 SVGIG (reference sequence). The CDR3 runs to 16 residues. The CDR3 here is CAWSRGALDYNSPLHF. The CDR3 nucleotides read TGTGCCTGGAGCCGGGGGGCGCTTGACTATAATTCACCCCTCCACTTT.